This passage covers 30 T cell receptor beta chains from one sample sequenced in a study of T-cell memory formation after mild COVID-19. Via MiXCR, TCRdb re-called the 5' RACE reads, giving one row per CDR3 protein. Of fewer than 550,000 distinct CDR3 sequences in the sample, about 20% were seen once. The sequencing sample was made of PBMCs or a T cell subset sorted from them (not recorded which). These receptors originate from an adult woman who had mild COVID-19 (a few samples of this study predate the infection). Cell type and time point are not known.

The DNA for the CDR3 is TGTGCCAGCAGTTTATCCGCCGGGGAAAATAGCAATCAGCCCCAGCATTTT. The encoded protein is CASSLSAGENSNQPQHF. This sequence joins TRBV27 and TRBJ1-5; unclear D gene. CDR3 length equals 17 residues. V was cut by 0 bases and J by 0 bases, with 12 bases left in between. Germline values: CDR1 MNHEY, CDR2 SMNVEV (reference sequence).

The rearrangement uses TRBV24-1 and TRBJ2-7; TRBD1 is a possible D gene (5 bases). The germline gives CDR1 KGHDR, CDR2 SFDVKD. The CDR3 is 16 residues long. The V end was cut by 3 bases, the J end by 3 bases, with 17 bases between. The CDR3 sequence is CATSDPQGNRVYEQYF. The CDR3 region has the DNA TGTGCCACCAGTGATCCTCAGGGTAACAGAGTCTACGAGCAGTACTTC.

The chain joins TRBV5-1 to TRBJ1-1; D may be TRBD1 (6 bases). Trimming pared 4 bases from V and 2 bases from J, leaving 12 bases between. Germline assignment: CDR1 SGHRS and CDR2 YFSETQ. The CDR3 covers 14 residues. The CDR3 here is CASSRGQRNTEAFF. The CDR3 DNA sequence: TGCGCCAGCAGCCGCGGACAGAGAAACACTGAAGCTTTCTTT.

This clonotype was recorded many times. This chain joins TRBV7-2 and TRBJ2-1, with D perhaps TRBD1 or TRBD2 (6 bases each). The germline CDR1 and CDR2 sequences are SGHTA and FQGNSA. This CDR3 is 16 amino acids long. The V end lost 6 bases, the J end lost 0 bases, and 15 bases lay between the germline ends. CDR3 residues: CASRKGGVSSYNEQFF. The CDR3 coding sequence is TGTGCCAGCAGAAAGGGGGGCGTTAGCTCCTACAATGAGCAGTTCTTC.

There are a few counts of this clonotype. This chain joins TRBV20-1 and TRBJ1-5, with D perhaps TRBD1 (6 bases). This CDR3 has 14 residues. The germline V and J ends were trimmed by 0 bases and 3 bases, with 9 bases remaining between them. Germline loops: CDR1 DFQATT, CDR2 SNEGSKA (reference sequence). The CDR3 sequence: CSAREGGHNQPQHF. The DNA of the CDR3 is TGCAGTGCTAGAGAGGGGGGACACAATCAGCCCCAGCATTTT.

The chain joins TRBV3-1 to TRBJ2-7; weak D call: TRBD2 (5 bases). The CDR3 loop spans 16 amino acids. Trimming cost V 1 base and J 7 bases, with 20 bases left between them. Germline V gene data show CDR1 as LGHDT and CDR2 as YNNKEL (reference sequence). Written as DNA, the CDR3 is TGTGCCAGCAGCCAAGCTCTCCGGGGTAGGGTGGCTGAGCAGTACTTC. Translated: CASSQALRGRVAEQYF.

This chain joins TRBV7-9 and TRBJ2-7; TRBD1 matches 7 bases. Germline assignment: CDR1 SEHNR and CDR2 FQNEAQ (reference sequence). Trimming removed 4 bases from V and 10 bases from J; junction bases left unmatched: 13. CDR3 length equals 14 residues. The CDR3 DNA reads TGTGCCAGCAGCTCTGCCGGGACAGTGACCGGTCAGTACTTC. It specifies CASSSAGTVTGQYF.

This clonotype was recorded a few times. The rearrangement joins TRBV4-1 to TRBJ2-7; D tentatively reads TRBD1 or TRBD2 (8 bases each). CDR1 MGHRA and CDR2 YSYEKL come from the germline V gene. This CDR3 is 17 amino acids long. V was pared by 1 base and J by 6 bases, with 22 bases between. The CDR3 is CASSQGTGGTGVGEQYF. The CDR3 coding sequence is TGCGCCAGCAGCCAAGGGACGGGGGGGACAGGCGTAGGCGAGCAGTACTTC.

There are many counts of this clonotype. The CDR3 here is CASSQGVNGYTF. As DNA, the CDR3 is TGTGCCAGCAGTCAGGGGGTGAATGGCTACACCTTC. The chain links TRBV6-1 to TRBJ1-2; 7 bases are shared with TRBD1. With 5 bases clipped from V and 6 bases from J, the junction kept 3 bases outside the gene matches. The CDR3 covers 12 residues. CDR1 MNHNS and CDR2 SASEGT come from the germline V gene.

This clonotype turned up a few times. J is TRBJ1-1 and V is TRBV7-8, with D perhaps matching TRBD1 (5 bases). The CDR3 is 14 amino acids. Per the germline V gene, CDR1 is SGHVS and CDR2 is FQNEAQ. V lost 5 bases, J lost 4 bases, and 14 bases lay in between. Written as DNA, the CDR3 is TGTGCCAGCAGCCCCCGAGGGGACCTCACTGAAGCTTTCTTT. It encodes CASSPRGDLTEAFF.

The chain is built from TRBV19 and TRBJ2-2, with 9 bases aligning to TRBD1. CDR1 and CDR2 (germline): LNHDA, SQIVND (reference sequence). After removal of 7 bases from V and 7 bases from J, the junction contained 1 base not matched to a gene. This CDR3 has 12 amino acids. CDR3: CASTTGGGELFF. CDR3 nucleotides: TGTGCCAGTACGACAGGGGGCGGGGAGCTGTTTTTT.

This chain joins TRBV7-2 and TRBJ2-1; D gene unclear. The V end lost 5 bases, the J end lost 8 bases, and 10 bases lay between the germline ends. CDR1 and CDR2 (germline): SGHTA, FQGNSA. The CDR3 spans 12 residues. The CDR3 region is CASSPPVYEQFF. The CDR3 DNA reads as TGTGCCAGCAGCCCCCCGGTCTATGAGCAGTTCTTC.

The rearrangement uses TRBV29-1 and TRBJ2-5, with D maybe TRBD2 (5 bases). The germline gives CDR1 SQVTM, CDR2 ANQGSEA. CDR3 size: 13 residues. Trimming took off 1 base at V and 2 bases at J, with 8 bases between the two ends. Here the CDR3 DNA reads TGCAGCGTTGAAGGGAGCGGACAAGAGACCCAGTACTTC. Encoded protein: CSVEGSGQETQYF.

In its sample, this clonotype was seen many times. The chain carries TRBV12-3 or TRBV12-4 and TRBJ1-1; the D gene is possibly TRBD1 (5 bases). The V gene lost 6 bases and the J gene lost 8 bases, with 13 bases spanning the gap. This CDR3 spans 12 amino acids. The chain's CDR3 is CASSFRRGEAFF. The CDR3 nucleotides read TGTGCCAGCAGCTTCCGTCGGGGGGAAGCTTTCTTT.

This clonotype was detected a few times. CDR3 amino acids: CASSLRTSGVGEQYF. The CDR3 region has the DNA TGTGCCAGCAGCCTAAGGACTAGCGGGGTCGGGGAGCAGTACTTC. The chain recombines TRBV9 with TRBJ2-7, with 12 nucleotides matching TRBD2. The V segment lost 4 bases and the J segment 7 bases; nucleotides outside the gene matches: 9. The germline gives CDR1 SGDLS, CDR2 YYNGEE. This CDR3 contains 15 residues. The variable domain in full, with the rest retrieved from reference TRBV9 and TRBJ2-7, is DSGVTQTPKHLITATGQRVTLRCSPRSGDLSVYWYQQSLDQGLQFLIQYYNGEERAKGNILERFSAQQFPDLHSELNLSSLELGDSALYFCASSLRTSGVGEQYFGPGTRLTVT.

The chain has TRBV25-1 and TRBJ2-7; D is perhaps TRBD2 (6 bases). This CDR3 comprises 14 residues. Germline lookup yields CDR1 MGHDK and CDR2 SYGVNS. V lost 4 bases and J lost 2, with 12 bases in between. CDR3 nucleotide sequence: TGTGCCAGCAGTGGCGGGATGGGGGCCTACGAGCAGTACTTC. Protein sequence: CASSGGMGAYEQYF.

This rearrangement joins TRBV24-1 to TRBJ2-7, with TRBD1 identical over 11 bases. Germline CDR1 and CDR2: KGHDR and SFDVKD. V was clipped by 6 bases and J by 4 bases; unmatched bases: 7. There are 15 residues in the CDR3. The chain's CDR3 is CATSTPGTGGYEQYF. CDR3 bases: TGTGCCACCAGTACCCCCGGGACAGGGGGATACGAGCAGTACTTC.

A few counts support this clonotype. The chain recombines TRBV9 with TRBJ2-7, with TRBD2 matching over 7 bases. This CDR3 region has 15 residues. The germline CDR1 and CDR2 sequences are SGDLS and YYNGEE. V was pared by 4 bases and J by 3 bases, with 10 bases of the junction left unmatched. Here the CDR3 DNA reads TGTGCCAGCAGCACCTCCGCGGGAGCCTTCTACGAGCAGTACTTC. Translation gives CASSTSAGAFYEQYF.

Only a few counts were recorded for this clonotype. This sequence joins TRBV24-1 and TRBJ2-7; D unclear. V lost 4 bases, J lost 0 bases, and 12 bases lay in between. The germline V gene has CDR1 KGHDR and CDR2 SFDVKD. CDR3 length: 15 amino acids. As DNA, the CDR3 is TGTGCCACCAGTGAACCCGGTCCCCTCTCCTACGAGCAGTACTTC. Its protein is CATSEPGPLSYEQYF.

For this clonotype: Lacking the conserved final phenylalanine or tryptophan, this CDR3 likely reflects a read error. It is unclear where the CDR3 begins or ends on the DNA, so no DNA is shown, and the CDR3 is as TCRdb lists it. The chain combines TRBV20-1 with TRBJ1-2; TRBD1 is the table's D call, not checked against the DNA. The CDR3 has 12 residues if both end residues are counted. CDR1 is DFQATT and CDR2 is SNEGSKA in the germline V gene (reference sequence). The chain's CDR3 is CSARPDRGRLGI.

This clonotype appeared a few times. This chain connects TRBV29-1 to TRBJ2-2, with D perhaps matching TRBD2 (6 bases). Trimming removed 4 bases from V and 4 bases from J, with 19 bases in between. Per the germline V gene, CDR1 is SQVTM and CDR2 is ANQGSEA. There are 16 residues in the CDR3. CDR3 coding DNA: TGCAGCGTTGTTCTTTCGAGGCTAGCGATCACCGGGGAGCTGTTTTTT. Translation: CSVVLSRLAITGELFF.

This clonotype was picked up a small number of times. The chain uses TRBV12-3 or TRBV12-4 and TRBJ2-5, with 7 positions matching TRBD2. V was pared by 5 bases and J by 3 bases, with 6 bases of the junction left unmatched. The CDR3 consists of 14 residues. The CDR3 sequence is CASSLAGVEETQYF. CDR3 bases: TGTGCCAGCAGTCTCGCGGGAGTCGAAGAGACCCAGTACTTC.

Concerning this clonotype itself: Germline and junction disagree at one end, which may indicate a read error. The chain employs TRBV3-1 and TRBJ1-6; unclear D gene. Germline CDR1 LGHDT, CDR2 YNNKEL (reference sequence). The CDR3 spans 15 residues. CDR3 protein: CASSQDGVHNSPLHF. The CDR3 nucleotides read TGTGCCAGCAGCCAAGACGGGGTCCATAATTCACCCCTACACTTT.

This clonotype was counted only a few times. The chain couples TRBV24-1 to TRBJ2-1; 9 nucleotides align to TRBD2. With 3 bases clipped from V and 7 bases from J, the junction kept 9 bases outside the gene matches. Germline loops: CDR1 KGHDR, CDR2 SFDVKD. CDR3 length: 16 amino acids. This chain's CDR3 is CATSDQAGGLGNEQFF. The DNA of the CDR3 is TGTGCCACCAGTGATCAAGCGGGAGGCCTGGGTAATGAGCAGTTCTTC.

This clonotype occurred a few times. V is TRBV25-1 and J is TRBJ2-7; 8 positions agree with TRBD1. Germline-derived CDR1 and CDR2 are MGHDK and SYGVNS. The V gene end was trimmed by 2 bases and the J gene end by 5 bases; junction bases not matched to a gene: 8. CDR3 length: 15 residues. The CDR3 sequence: CASSELGTGSDEQYF. The CDR3 DNA follows: TGTGCCAGCAGTGAACTAGGGACAGGTAGCGACGAGCAGTACTTC.

The chain links TRBV20-1 to TRBJ2-1; 7 nucleotides agree with TRBD2. The V gene end was trimmed by 3 bases and the J gene end by 3 bases; junction bases not matched to a gene: 20. The CDR3 loop spans 19 amino acids. CDR1 is DFQATT, CDR2 SNEGSKA, per germline (reference sequence). The CDR3 loop is CSARPGTNPASPDYNEQFF. Written as DNA, the CDR3 is TGCAGTGCTAGGCCCGGGACTAACCCCGCGTCTCCGGACTACAATGAGCAGTTCTTC.

This clonotype was seen a handful of times. The chain has TRBV5-1 and TRBJ2-5; D remains ambiguous. Germline CDR1 reads SGHRS; CDR2 reads YFSETQ. Trimming took off 1 base at V and 1 base at J, with 8 bases between the two ends. This CDR3 is 14 amino acids long. The CDR3 region has the DNA TGCGCCAGCAGCTTGACAGCTTCCCAAGAGACCCAGTACTTC. Translation: CASSLTASQETQYF.

This clonotype was seen a few times. The genes are TRBV19 and TRBJ2-5; 8 nucleotides match TRBD2. The CDR3 is 16 amino acids. Germline V gene lookup returns CDR1 LNHDA and CDR2 SQIVND (reference sequence). Trimming removed 5 bases from V and 5 bases from J; junction bases left unmatched: 13. The CDR3: CASSGGGGPPEETQYF. For the CDR3, the DNA is TGTGCCAGTAGTGGGGGCGGGGGGCCTCCCGAGGAGACCCAGTACTTC.

This clonotype was recorded a few times. The V and J genes are TRBV7-6 and TRBJ2-7, with TRBD1 as a possible D gene (7 bases). Trimming took 1 base from V and 5 from J, leaving 24 bases between them. The CDR3 has 18 residues. Germline V gene sequence: CDR1 SGHVS, CDR2 FNYEAQ. The DNA for the CDR3 is TGTGCCAGCAGCTTAGGGTACAGGGGAGGTAGGAGTAACAACGAGCAGTACTTC. This translates into CASSLGYRGGRSNNEQYF.

CDR3 residues: CSESGLEQETQYF. DNA for the CDR3: TGCAGTGAGTCGGGACTAGAGCAAGAGACCCAGTACTTC. The V gene is TRBV20-1, the J gene TRBJ2-5; 8 bases line up with TRBD2. The length of the CDR3 is 13 residues. The V gene end was trimmed by 7 bases and the J gene end by 2 bases; junction bases not matched to a gene: 6. CDR1 is DFQATT and CDR2 is SNEGSKA in the germline V gene (reference sequence).